A selection of T cell receptor beta chains follows, all from one sample in a study of Ad26.COV2.S vaccination and SARS-CoV-2 variants. Clones were read by immunoSEQ multiplex PCR, and TCRdb kept only the in-frame ones, dropping some. The sample includes 300,000 to 500,000 clones, 80% to 90% of them seen just once. Sequenced here: peripheral blood, sampled in a trial of Ad26.COV2.S vaccine versus placebo. These receptors all stem from a person between 18 and 60 years old who received the Ad26.COV2.S COVID-19 vaccine or a placebo. Each CDR3 is given with its conserved first and last residue. A D gene is named only where the DNA matches it firmly.

d_gene,v_gene,j_gene,CDR3aa
.,TRBV3-1/TRBV3-2,TRBJ2-1,CASSQFGGRGNEQFF
.,TRBV4-1,TRBJ2-2,CASSQDKGFGELFF
.,TRBV21-1,TRBJ1-6,CASSIGQYNSPLHF
TRBD1,TRBV18,TRBJ1-3,CASSPASGGSSGNTIYF
.,TRBV11-2,TRBJ2-5,CASSLVGSQETQYF
.,TRBV5-1,TRBJ2-1,CASSTEGNEQFF
.,TRBV19,TRBJ1-1,CASRQGSEAFF
.,TRBV27,TRBJ1-2,CASSNTVGNYGYTF
.,TRBV27,TRBJ2-7,CASSLLAGTYEQYF
TRBD1,TRBV20-1,TRBJ2-5,CSASRDRGNFQYF
TRBD1,TRBV14,TRBJ1-4,CASSPQGAIEKLFF